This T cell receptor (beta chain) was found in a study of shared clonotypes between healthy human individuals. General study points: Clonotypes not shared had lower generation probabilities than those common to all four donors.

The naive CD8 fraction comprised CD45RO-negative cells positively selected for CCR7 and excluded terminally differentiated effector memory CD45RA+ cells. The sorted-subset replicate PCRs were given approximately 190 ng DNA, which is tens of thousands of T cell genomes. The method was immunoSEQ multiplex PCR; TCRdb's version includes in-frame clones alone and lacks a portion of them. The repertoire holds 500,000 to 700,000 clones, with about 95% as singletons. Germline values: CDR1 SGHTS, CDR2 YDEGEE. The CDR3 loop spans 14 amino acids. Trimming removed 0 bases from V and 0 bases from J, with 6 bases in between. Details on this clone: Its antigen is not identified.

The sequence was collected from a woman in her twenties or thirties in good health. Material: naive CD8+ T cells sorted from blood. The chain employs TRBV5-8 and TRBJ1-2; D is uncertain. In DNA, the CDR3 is TGTGCCAGCAGCTTGGGCACCTCTAACTATGGCTACACCTTC. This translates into CASSLGTSNYGYTF.